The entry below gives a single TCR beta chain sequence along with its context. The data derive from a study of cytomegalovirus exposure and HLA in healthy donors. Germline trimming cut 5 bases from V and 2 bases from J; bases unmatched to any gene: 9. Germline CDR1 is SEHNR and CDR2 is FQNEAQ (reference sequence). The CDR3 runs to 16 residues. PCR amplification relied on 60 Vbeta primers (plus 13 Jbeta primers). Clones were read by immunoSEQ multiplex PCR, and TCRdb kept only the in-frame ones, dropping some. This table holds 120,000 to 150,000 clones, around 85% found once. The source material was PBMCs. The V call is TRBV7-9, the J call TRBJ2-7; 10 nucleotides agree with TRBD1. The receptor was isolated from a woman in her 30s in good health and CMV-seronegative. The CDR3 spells CASSQNRDRGTYEQYF. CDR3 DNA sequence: TGTGCCAGCAGCCAAAACCGGGACAGGGGAACCTACGAGCAGTACTTC. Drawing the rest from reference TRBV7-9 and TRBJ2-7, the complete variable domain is DTGVSQNPRHKITKRGQNVTFRCDPISEHNRLYWYRQTLGQGPEFLTYFQNEAQLEKSRLLSDRFSAERPKGSFSTLEIQRTEQGDSAMYLCASSQNRDRGTYEQYFGPGTRLTVT.